This T cell receptor beta chain derives from a study of CD8+CD57+ T cells in acquired aplastic anemia. Background on the study: On average, sorted CD4+ and CD8+ cells gave 3 to 3.5 ug of DNA. Among healthy donors, CD4+ cells averaged roughly 9.8 million reads. Study-level points and caveats: No significant difference in CD8+ Simpson's diversity was found between patients and controls. Overlap between patients and controls comprised about 28 CD8+ CDR3 sequences.

The CDR3 is 14 amino acids. In germline, CDR1 is DFQATT, CDR2 SNEGSKA (reference sequence). V lost 5 bases to trimming and J lost 6 bases; unmatched junction nucleotides: 8. A word on this clonotype: Antigen: not known.

The template for TCR beta VDJ and CDR3 sequence profiling was genomic DNA. TCRdb reanalysed the reads using MiXCR and keeps one entry per CDR3 protein. The data show some 210,000 distinct CDR3 sequences, with roughly 57% seen just once and 25% to 30% held by the top ten. The chain carries TRBV20-1 and TRBJ1-5; 9 nucleotides agree with TRBD1. The receptor comes from a human donor in good health. Sample: sorted CD4+, CD8+, or CD8+CD57+ T cells (not recorded which) from PBMCs. The CDR3 sequence: CSAGGQGLGQPQHF. CDR3 sequence (DNA): TGCAGTGCTGGGGGACAGGGTCTTGGTCAGCCCCAGCATTTT.